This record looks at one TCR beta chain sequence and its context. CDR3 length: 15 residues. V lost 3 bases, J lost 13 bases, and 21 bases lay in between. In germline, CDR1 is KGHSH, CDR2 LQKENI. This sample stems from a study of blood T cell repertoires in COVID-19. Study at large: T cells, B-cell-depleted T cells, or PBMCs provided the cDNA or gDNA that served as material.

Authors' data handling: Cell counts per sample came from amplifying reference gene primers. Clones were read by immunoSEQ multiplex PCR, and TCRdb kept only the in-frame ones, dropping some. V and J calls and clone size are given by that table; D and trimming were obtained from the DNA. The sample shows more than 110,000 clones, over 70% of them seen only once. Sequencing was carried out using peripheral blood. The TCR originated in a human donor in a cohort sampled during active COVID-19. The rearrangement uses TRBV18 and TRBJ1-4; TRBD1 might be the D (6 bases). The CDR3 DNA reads TGTGCCAGCTCACCTTCCACGGTGACAGGAGAAGGACTGTTTTTT. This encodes CASSPSTVTGEGLFF.